The rows below give T cell receptor beta chains drawn from one sample of a study of cytomegalovirus exposure and HLA in healthy donors. Sequencing used immunoSEQ multiplex PCR; TCRdb keeps in-frame clones, though not all of them. Altogether roughly 120,000 clones are present, more than 65% being singletons, with the ten largest covering over 10%. The sequencing sample was made of PBMCs. The receptor source for this set is a woman aged 55 to 70 in good health and CMV-seropositive. Both conserved end residues are part of each CDR3. D genes are given only for firm matches. The listing skips clone size in some rows; elsewhere it reads once, few, many or a size class.

d_gene: TRBD2
abundance: -
j_gene: TRBJ2-1
v_gene: TRBV5-1
CDR3nt: TGCGCCAGCAGCTCGGGACTAGCGGCTTTTGAGCAGTTCTTC
CDR3aa: CASSSGLAAFEQFF

d_gene: -
abundance: -
j_gene: TRBJ1-1
v_gene: TRBV5-4
CDR3nt: TGTGCCAGCAGCGCCACAGCAGGGACTTCTGAAGCTTTCTTT
CDR3aa: CASSATAGTSEAFF

d_gene: TRBD2
abundance: -
j_gene: TRBJ2-5
v_gene: TRBV10-2
CDR3nt: TGCGCCAGCAGATTAGCGGGAGCGGGTGAGACCCAGTACTTC
CDR3aa: CASRLAGAGETQYF

d_gene: TRBD2
abundance: -
j_gene: TRBJ2-2
v_gene: TRBV6-1
CDR3nt: TGTGCCAGCAGTGAAAAGCGGGAGCCCGGGGAGCTGTTTTTT
CDR3aa: CASSEKREPGELFF

d_gene: TRBD1
abundance: -
j_gene: TRBJ1-4
v_gene: TRBV9
CDR3nt: TGTGCCAGCAGCCCCCAGGGGGCAACTAATGAAAAACTGTTTTTT
CDR3aa: CASSPQGATNEKLFF

d_gene: -
abundance: -
j_gene: TRBJ2-3
v_gene: TRBV4-2
CDR3nt: TGTGCCAGCAGCCAAGAGGACTATAACACAGATACGCAGTATTTT
CDR3aa: CASSQEDYNTDTQYF

d_gene: -
abundance: -
j_gene: TRBJ2-7
v_gene: TRBV11-2
CDR3nt: TGTGCCAGCAGCTCCGGGGGGCCGCCCTACGAGCAGTACTTC
CDR3aa: CASSSGGPPYEQYF

d_gene: TRBD1
abundance: -
j_gene: TRBJ1-1
v_gene: TRBV6-5
CDR3nt: TGTGCCAGCAGTTCTGCGGGGACAGGGTCAAACACTGAAGCTTTCTTT
CDR3aa: CASSSAGTGSNTEAFF

d_gene: TRBD1
abundance: -
j_gene: TRBJ1-4
v_gene: TRBV29-1
CDR3nt: TGCAGCGTTGCCGGGACAGGGTTCGATGAAAAACTGTTTTTT
CDR3aa: CSVAGTGFDEKLFF

d_gene: -
abundance: -
j_gene: TRBJ2-7
v_gene: TRBV5-3
CDR3nt: TGTGCCAGAAGCACGCAGGGGCACTCCTACGAGCAGTACTTC
CDR3aa: CARSTQGHSYEQYF

d_gene: -
abundance: once
j_gene: TRBJ1-1
v_gene: TRBV15
CDR3nt: TGTGCCACCAGCAGGGCGGTGGACACTGAAGCTTTCTTT
CDR3aa: CATSRAVDTEAFF

d_gene: -
abundance: -
j_gene: TRBJ1-3
v_gene: TRBV30
CDR3nt: TGTGCCTGGAGTAAGTCAGGGACATCCGGAAACACCATATATTTT
CDR3aa: CAWSKSGTSGNTIYF

d_gene: TRBD2
abundance: -
j_gene: TRBJ2-2
v_gene: TRBV6-5
CDR3nt: TGTGCCAGTACTAGCGACTCGAACACCGGGGAGCTGTTTTTT
CDR3aa: CASTSDSNTGELFF

d_gene: -
abundance: -
j_gene: TRBJ1-4
v_gene: TRBV29-1
CDR3nt: TGCAGCGTTTGCAGGACAGTTACTAATGAAAAACTGTTTTTT
CDR3aa: CSVCRTVTNEKLFF

d_gene: TRBD2
abundance: -
j_gene: TRBJ2-1
v_gene: TRBV27
CDR3nt: TGTGCCAGCAGTCCCCCGGGGGGGGGACACAATGAGCAGTTCTTC
CDR3aa: CASSPPGGGHNEQFF

d_gene: TRBD1
abundance: -
j_gene: TRBJ2-7
v_gene: TRBV10-3
CDR3nt: TGTGCCATCAGCCGGGACAGGGGGCGAAAGGTTTTCTACGAGCAGTACTTC
CDR3aa: CAISRDRGRKVFYEQYF

d_gene: TRBD1
abundance: few
j_gene: TRBJ1-1
v_gene: TRBV5-1
CDR3nt: TGCGCCAGCAGCTGGCGTTCAGGGGGCACCACTGAAGCTTTCTTT
CDR3aa: CASSWRSGGTTEAFF

d_gene: TRBD1
abundance: once
j_gene: TRBJ1-5
v_gene: TRBV2
CDR3nt: TGTGCCAGCAGCGGGGACAGTGATTTCAATCAGCCCCAGCATTTT
CDR3aa: CASSGDSDFNQPQHF

d_gene: TRBD1
abundance: -
j_gene: TRBJ2-3
v_gene: TRBV18
CDR3nt: TGTGCCAGCTCACCGGGGCCAGGGGGCCCCCGGGATACGCAGTATTTT
CDR3aa: CASSPGPGGPRDTQYF

d_gene: TRBD2
abundance: -
j_gene: TRBJ2-7
v_gene: TRBV11-2
CDR3nt: TGTGCCAGCAGCCCTAATATGGGGCTAGCGGGGACCTACGAGCAGTACTTC
CDR3aa: CASSPNMGLAGTYEQYF

d_gene: -
abundance: -
j_gene: TRBJ1-1
v_gene: TRBV4-1
CDR3nt: TGCGCCAGCAGCCAAGATCCCGGTCCACGGGGGGCCACTGAAGCTTTCTTT
CDR3aa: CASSQDPGPRGATEAFF

d_gene: TRBD1
abundance: -
j_gene: TRBJ1-1
v_gene: TRBV15
CDR3nt: TGTGCCACCAGCAGAACAACGGGAGGGGGCAACACTGAAGCTTTCTTT
CDR3aa: CATSRTTGGGNTEAFF